This entry features one T cell receptor beta chain sequence. This sample is part of a study of shared clonotypes between healthy human individuals. CD45RO-negative, CCR7-positively selected cells formed the naive CD8 fraction, excluding terminally differentiated effector memory CD45RA+ cells. Germline values: CDR1 MNHEY, CDR2 SMNVEV (reference sequence). Trimming cost V 5 bases and J 4 bases, with 8 bases left between them. The CDR3 totals 12 residues. Assay used: immunoSEQ multiplex PCR; TCRdb lists only in-frame clones, some missing. The table shows about 750,000 clones, with around 93% occurring only once.

The sample comprised naive CD8+ T cells sorted from blood. The chain recombines TRBV27 with TRBJ1-1; D remains ambiguous. This clonotype originated in a man aged 30 to 45 in good health. As DNA, the CDR3 is TGTGCCAGCAGTCGGGTGGGCACTGAAGCTTTCTTT. Translating it yields CASSRVGTEAFF.